Presented here are 2 T cell receptor beta chains from one specimen sequenced in a study of CD8 T cells in ankylosing spondylitis. TCRdb passed the 5' RACE reads through MiXCR, listing each CDR3 protein once. Among 150,000 to 200,000 distinct CDR3 sequences listed, more than 9% were seen once. The sequenced sample was blood, either unsorted or a sorted T cell fraction (not recorded which). Receptors originate from a male donor with ankylosing spondylitis or in good health (not recorded which).

This clonotype appeared a few times. V gene TRBV12-3 or TRBV12-4 combines with J gene TRBJ2-1; unclear D gene. Trimming took 7 bases from V and 5 from J, leaving 9 bases between them. This CDR3 region has 12 residues. The CDR3 loop is CASIPTHNEQFF. The CDR3 region has the DNA TGTGCCAGCATTCCTACCCACAATGAGCAGTTCTTC.

This clonotype was counted at least ten times. The junction differs from germline at one of its ends, possibly a read error. V is TRBV5-1 and J is TRBJ2-1; TRBD2 aligns across 12 bases. Germline assignment: CDR1 SGHRS and CDR2 YFSETQ. There are 18 residues in the CDR3. The CDR3 DNA reads TGCGCCAGCAGCTCGGGACTAGCGGGCGGTTCCGCCTACTATGAGCAGTTCTTC. This encodes CASSSGLAGGSAYYEQFF.